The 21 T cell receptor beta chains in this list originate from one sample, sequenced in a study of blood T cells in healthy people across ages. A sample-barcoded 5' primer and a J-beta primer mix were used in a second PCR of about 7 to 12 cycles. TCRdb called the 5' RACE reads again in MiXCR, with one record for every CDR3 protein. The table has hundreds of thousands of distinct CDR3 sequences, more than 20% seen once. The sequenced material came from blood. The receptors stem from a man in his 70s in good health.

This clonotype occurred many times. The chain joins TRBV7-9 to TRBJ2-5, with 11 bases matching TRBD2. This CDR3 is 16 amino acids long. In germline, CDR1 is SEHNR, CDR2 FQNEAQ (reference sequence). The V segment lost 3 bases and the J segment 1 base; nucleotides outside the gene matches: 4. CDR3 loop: CASSLPGTSGQETQYF. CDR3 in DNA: TGTGCCAGCAGCTTGCCCGGGACTAGCGGCCAAGAGACCCAGTACTTC.

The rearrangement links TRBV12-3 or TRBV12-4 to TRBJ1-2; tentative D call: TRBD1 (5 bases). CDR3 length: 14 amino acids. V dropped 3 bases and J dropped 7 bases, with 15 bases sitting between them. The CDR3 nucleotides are TGTGCCAGCAGTTTCGACCAGGGACGGTTTGGCTACACCTTC. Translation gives CASSFDQGRFGYTF.

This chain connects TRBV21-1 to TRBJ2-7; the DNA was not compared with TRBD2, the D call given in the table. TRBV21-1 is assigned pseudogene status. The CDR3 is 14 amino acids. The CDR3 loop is CASRRTSETYEQYF. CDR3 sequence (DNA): TGTGCCAGCAGGAGGACTAGCGAGACCTACGAGCAGTACTTC.

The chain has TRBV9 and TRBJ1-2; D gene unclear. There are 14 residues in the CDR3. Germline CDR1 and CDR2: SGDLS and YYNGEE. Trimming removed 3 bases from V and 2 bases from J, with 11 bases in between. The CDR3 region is CASSGLSSNYGYTF. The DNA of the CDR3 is TGTGCCAGCAGCGGGCTCTCCTCGAACTATGGCTACACCTTC.

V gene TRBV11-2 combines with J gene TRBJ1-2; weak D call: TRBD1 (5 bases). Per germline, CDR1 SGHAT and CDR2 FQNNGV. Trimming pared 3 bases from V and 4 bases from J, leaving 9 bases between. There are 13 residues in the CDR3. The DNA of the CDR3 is TGTGCCAGCAGCTTCAGGGACGGCTATGGCTACACCTTC. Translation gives CASSFRDGYGYTF. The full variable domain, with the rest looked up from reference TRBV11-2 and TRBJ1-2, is EAGVAQSPRYKIIEKRQSVAFWCNPISGHATLYWYQQILGQGPKLLIQFQNNGVVDDSQLPKDRFSAERLKGVDSTLKIQPAKLEDSAVYLCASSFRDGYGYTFGSGTRLTVV.

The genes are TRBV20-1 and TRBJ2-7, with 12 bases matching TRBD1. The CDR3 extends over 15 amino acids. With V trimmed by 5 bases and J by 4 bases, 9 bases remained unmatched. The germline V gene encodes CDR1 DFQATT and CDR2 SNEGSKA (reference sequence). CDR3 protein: CSAGTGGTNGYEQYF. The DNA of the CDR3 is TGCAGTGCTGGGACAGGGGGCACGAATGGGTACGAGCAGTACTTC.

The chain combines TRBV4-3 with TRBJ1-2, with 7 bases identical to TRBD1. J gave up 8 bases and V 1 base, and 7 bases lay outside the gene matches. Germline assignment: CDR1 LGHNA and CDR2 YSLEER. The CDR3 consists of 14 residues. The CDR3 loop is CASSQVPGGLGYTF. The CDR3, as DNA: TGCGCCAGCAGCCAAGTTCCAGGGGGATTGGGCTACACCTTC.

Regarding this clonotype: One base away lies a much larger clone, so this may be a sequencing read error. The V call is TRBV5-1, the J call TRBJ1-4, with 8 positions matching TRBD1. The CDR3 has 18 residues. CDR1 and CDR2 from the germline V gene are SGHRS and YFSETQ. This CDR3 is CASGLQGAYDTTNEKLFF. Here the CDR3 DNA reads TGCGCCAGCGGCTTGCAGGGGGCCTACGACACAACTAATGAAAAACTGTTTTTT.

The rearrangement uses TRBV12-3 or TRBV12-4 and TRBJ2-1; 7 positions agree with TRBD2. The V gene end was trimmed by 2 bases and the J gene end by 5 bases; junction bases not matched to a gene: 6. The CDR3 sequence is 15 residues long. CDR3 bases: TGTGCCAGCAGTTTACGGCTAGCGGTAGACAATGAGCAGTTCTTC. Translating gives CASSLRLAVDNEQFF.

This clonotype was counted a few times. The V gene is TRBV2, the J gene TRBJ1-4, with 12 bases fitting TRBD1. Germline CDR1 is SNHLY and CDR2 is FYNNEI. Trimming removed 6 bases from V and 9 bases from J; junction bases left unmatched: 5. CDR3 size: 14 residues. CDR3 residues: CASREGQGAQKLFF. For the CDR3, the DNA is TGTGCCAGCAGAGAGGGACAGGGGGCTCAAAAACTGTTTTTT.

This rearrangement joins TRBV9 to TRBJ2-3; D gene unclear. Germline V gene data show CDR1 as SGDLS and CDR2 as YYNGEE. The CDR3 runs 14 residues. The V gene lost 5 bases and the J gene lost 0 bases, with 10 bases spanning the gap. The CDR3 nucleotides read TGTGCCAGCAGTAAGCCACATAGCACAGATACGCAGTATTTT. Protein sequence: CASSKPHSTDTQYF.

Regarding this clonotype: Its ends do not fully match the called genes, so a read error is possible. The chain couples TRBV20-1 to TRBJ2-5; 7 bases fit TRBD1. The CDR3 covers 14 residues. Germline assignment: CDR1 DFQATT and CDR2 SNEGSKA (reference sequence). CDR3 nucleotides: TGCAGTGCTTCGACAGGGAAAGGACAAGAGACCCAGTGCTTC. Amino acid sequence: CSASTGKGQETQCF.

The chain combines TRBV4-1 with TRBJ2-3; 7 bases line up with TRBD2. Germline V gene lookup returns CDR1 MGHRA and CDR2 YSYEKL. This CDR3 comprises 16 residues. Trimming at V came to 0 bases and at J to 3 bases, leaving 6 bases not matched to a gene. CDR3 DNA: TGCGCCAGCAGCCAAGATTCAGGGAGGGGAACAGATACGCAGTATTTT. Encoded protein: CASSQDSGRGTDTQYF.

CDR3 protein: CSARVGGGDTQYF. In DNA, the CDR3 is TGCAGTGCTAGAGTCGGAGGGGGGGATACGCAGTATTTT. The V call is TRBV20-1, the J call TRBJ2-3; D assignment may be TRBD1 or TRBD2 (6 bases each). Germline V gene sequence: CDR1 DFQATT, CDR2 SNEGSKA (reference sequence). CDR3 length: 13 amino acids. Trimming stripped 1 base from V and 6 bases from J, with 11 bases between.

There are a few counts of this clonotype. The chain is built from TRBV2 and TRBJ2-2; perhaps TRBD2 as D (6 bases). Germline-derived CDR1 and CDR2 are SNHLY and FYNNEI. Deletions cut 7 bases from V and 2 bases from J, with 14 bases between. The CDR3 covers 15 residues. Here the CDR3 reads CASTPGLVNTGELFF. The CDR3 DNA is TGTGCCAGCACTCCGGGACTGGTAAACACCGGGGAGCTGTTTTTT.

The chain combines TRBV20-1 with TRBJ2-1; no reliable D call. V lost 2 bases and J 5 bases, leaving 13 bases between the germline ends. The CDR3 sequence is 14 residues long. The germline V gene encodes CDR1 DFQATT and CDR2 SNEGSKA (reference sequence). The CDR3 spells CSARRGIGNNEQFF. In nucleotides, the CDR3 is TGCAGTGCTAGACGTGGGATTGGTAACAATGAGCAGTTCTTC.

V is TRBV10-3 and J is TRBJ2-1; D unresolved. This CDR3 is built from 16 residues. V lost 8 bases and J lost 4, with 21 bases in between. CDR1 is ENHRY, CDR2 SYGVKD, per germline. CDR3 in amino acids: CAIGSDPGSSYNEQFF. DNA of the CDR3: TGTGCCATCGGCTCAGATCCAGGCTCCTCATACAATGAGCAGTTCTTC.

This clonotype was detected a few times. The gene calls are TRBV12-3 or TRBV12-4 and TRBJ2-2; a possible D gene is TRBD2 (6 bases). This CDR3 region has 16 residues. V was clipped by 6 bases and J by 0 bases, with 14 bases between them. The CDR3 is CASSAAGTANTGELFF. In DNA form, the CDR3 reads TGTGCCAGCAGCGCCGCGGGGACTGCGAACACCGGGGAGCTGTTTTTT.

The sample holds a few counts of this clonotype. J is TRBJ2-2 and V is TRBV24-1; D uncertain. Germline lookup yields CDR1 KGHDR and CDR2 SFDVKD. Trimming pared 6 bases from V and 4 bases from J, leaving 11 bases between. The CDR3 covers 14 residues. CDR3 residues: CATSRADPTGELFF. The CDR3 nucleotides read TGTGCCACCAGTCGAGCAGATCCCACCGGGGAGCTGTTTTTT.

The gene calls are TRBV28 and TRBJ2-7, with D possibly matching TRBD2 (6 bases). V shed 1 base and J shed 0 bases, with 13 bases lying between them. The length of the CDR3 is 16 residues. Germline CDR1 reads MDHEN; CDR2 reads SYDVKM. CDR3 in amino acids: CASSLLLAQSSYEQYF. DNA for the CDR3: TGTGCCAGCAGTTTATTACTAGCACAGAGCTCCTACGAGCAGTACTTC.

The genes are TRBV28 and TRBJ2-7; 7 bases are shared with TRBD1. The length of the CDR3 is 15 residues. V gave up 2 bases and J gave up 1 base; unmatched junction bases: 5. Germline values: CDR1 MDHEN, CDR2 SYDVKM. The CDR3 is CASSLGTDTSYEQYF. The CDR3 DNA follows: TGTGCCAGCAGTTTAGGGACAGATACTTCCTACGAGCAGTACTTC.